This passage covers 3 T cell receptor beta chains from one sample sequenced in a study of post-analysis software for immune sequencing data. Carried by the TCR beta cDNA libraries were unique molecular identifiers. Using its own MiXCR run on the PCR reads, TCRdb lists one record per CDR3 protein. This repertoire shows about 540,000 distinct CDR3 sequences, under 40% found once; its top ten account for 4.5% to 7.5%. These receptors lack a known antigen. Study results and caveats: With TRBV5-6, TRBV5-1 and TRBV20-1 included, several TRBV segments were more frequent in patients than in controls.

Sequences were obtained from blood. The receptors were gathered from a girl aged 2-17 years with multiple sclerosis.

This CDR3 is CASSGTGRGGYTF. Here the CDR3 DNA reads TGTGCCAGCAGTGGGACAGGGAGGGGAGGCTACACCTTC. The rearrangement links TRBV6-5 to TRBJ1-2; 9 nucleotides match TRBD1. CDR1 MNHEY and CDR2 SVGAGI come from the germline V gene. V was clipped by 5 bases and J by 8 bases; unmatched bases: 6. CDR3 length: 13 amino acids.

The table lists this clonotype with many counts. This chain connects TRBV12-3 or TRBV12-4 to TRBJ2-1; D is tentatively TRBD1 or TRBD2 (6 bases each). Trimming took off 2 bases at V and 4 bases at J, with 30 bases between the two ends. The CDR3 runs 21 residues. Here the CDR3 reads CASSLFLRGFGLGQGYNEQFF. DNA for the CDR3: TGTGCCAGCAGTTTATTTCTACGGGGGTTTGGATTGGGGCAGGGGTACAATGAGCAGTTCTTC.

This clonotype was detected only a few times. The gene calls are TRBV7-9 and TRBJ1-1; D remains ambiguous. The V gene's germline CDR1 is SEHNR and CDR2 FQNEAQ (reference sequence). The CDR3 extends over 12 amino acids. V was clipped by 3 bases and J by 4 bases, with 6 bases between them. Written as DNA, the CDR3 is TGTGCCAGCAGCTTGGGCTTCACTGAAGCTTTCTTT. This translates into CASSLGFTEAFF.